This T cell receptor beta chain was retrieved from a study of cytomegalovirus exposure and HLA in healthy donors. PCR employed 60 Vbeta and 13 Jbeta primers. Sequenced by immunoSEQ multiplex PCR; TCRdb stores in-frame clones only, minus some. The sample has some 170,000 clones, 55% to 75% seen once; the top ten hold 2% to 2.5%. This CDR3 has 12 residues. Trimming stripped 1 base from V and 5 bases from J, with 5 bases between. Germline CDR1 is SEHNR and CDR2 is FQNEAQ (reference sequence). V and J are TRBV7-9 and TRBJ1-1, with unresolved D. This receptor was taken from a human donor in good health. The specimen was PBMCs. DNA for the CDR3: TGTGCCAGCAGCTTAGAATCTACTGAAGCTTTCTTT. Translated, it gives CASSLESTEAFF.